This T cell receptor beta chain came from a study of technical replicates of blood from four donors. TCRdb's copy holds only in-frame clones and misses some; the assay was immunoSEQ multiplex PCR. The data contain around 76,000 clones, 95% to 98% of them singletons. V gave up 0 bases and J gave up 4 bases, with 7 bases separating them. The CDR3 extends over 14 amino acids. Germline lookup yields CDR1 SNHLY and CDR2 FYNNEI. Material for sequencing was T cells isolated from PBMCs. This receptor was identified in a human donor in good health. V is TRBV2 and J is TRBJ2-1, with D perhaps TRBD2 (6 bases). The CDR3 loop reads CASSEAGGYNEQFF. Written as DNA, the CDR3 is TGTGCCAGCAGTGAAGCGGGAGGTTACAATGAGCAGTTCTTC. Together with reference TRBV2 and TRBJ2-1, the CDR3 gives the full variable domain: EPEVTQTPSHQVTQMGQEVILRCVPISNHLYFYWYRQILGQKVEFLVSFYNNEISEKSEIFDDQFSVERPDGSNFTLKIRSTKLEDSAMYFCASSEAGGYNEQFFGPGTRLTVL.